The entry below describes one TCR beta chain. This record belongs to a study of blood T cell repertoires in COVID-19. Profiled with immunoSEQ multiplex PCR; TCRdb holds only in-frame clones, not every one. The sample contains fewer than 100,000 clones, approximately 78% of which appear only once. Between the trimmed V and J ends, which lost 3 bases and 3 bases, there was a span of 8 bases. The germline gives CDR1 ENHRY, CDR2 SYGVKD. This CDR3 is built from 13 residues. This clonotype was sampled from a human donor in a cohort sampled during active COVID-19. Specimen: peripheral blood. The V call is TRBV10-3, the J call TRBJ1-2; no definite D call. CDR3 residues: CAISEPSDYGYTF. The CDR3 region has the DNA TGTGCCATCAGTGAACCAAGCGACTATGGCTACACCTTC.